This TCR beta chain was obtained from a study of T cells in Graves' hyperthyroidism and ophthalmopathy. General study findings and limits: Blood held most thyroid clonotypes expanded above 0.001 frequency. With a median lead of around 6.7 months before onset, the model predicted ophthalmopathy.

Patients were aged 18 to 65, had disease duration under 2 months, and had newly diagnosed hyperthyroidism. The PBMCs were taken from under 12 ml of fresh peripheral blood. Amplification of TCR beta CDR3 regions was performed using RNA transcripts as template. With the HTBI primer set, the TCR CDR3 went through a first round of RT-PCR. Using its own MiXCR run on the multiplex PCR reads, TCRdb lists one record per CDR3 protein. The sample has about 350,000 distinct CDR3 sequences, about 15% seen once. This CDR3 is 14 amino acids long. Germline V gene lookup returns CDR1 MGHDK and CDR2 SYGVNS. Between the trimmed V and J ends, which lost 0 bases and 11 bases, there was a span of 16 bases. Comments on this clonotype: Its target is unknown.

Sequenced sample: blood. The rearrangement links TRBV25-1 to TRBJ1-1; possibly TRBD1 for D (6 bases). The receptor's source is a woman aged 25 to 45 with Graves' hyperthyroidism. The CDR3 region has the DNA TGTGCCAGCAGTGAATATAGTCACAGCCAGGGGGCTTTCTTT. Its translation is CASSEYSHSQGAFF. Combining the CDR3 with reference TRBV25-1 and TRBJ1-1 gives the whole variable domain EADIYQTPRYLVIGTGKKITLECSQTMGHDKMYWYQQDPGMELHLIHYSYGVNSTEKGDLSSESTVSRIRTEHFPLTLESARPSHTSQYLCASSEYSHSQGAFFGQGTRLTVV.